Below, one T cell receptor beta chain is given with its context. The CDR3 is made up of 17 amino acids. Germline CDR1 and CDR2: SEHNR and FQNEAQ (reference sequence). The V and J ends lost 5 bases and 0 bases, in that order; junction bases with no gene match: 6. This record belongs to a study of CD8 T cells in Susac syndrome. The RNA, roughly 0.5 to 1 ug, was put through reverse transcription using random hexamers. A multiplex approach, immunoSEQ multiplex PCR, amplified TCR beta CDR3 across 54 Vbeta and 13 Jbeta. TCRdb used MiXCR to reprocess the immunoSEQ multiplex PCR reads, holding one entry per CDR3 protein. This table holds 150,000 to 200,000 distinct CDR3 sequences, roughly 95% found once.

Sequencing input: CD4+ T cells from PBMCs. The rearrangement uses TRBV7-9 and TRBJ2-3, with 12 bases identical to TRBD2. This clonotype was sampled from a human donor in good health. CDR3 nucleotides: TGTGCCAGCAGCCCCGGGACTAGCGGGTCTAGCACAGATACGCAGTATTTT. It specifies CASSPGTSGSSTDTQYF.